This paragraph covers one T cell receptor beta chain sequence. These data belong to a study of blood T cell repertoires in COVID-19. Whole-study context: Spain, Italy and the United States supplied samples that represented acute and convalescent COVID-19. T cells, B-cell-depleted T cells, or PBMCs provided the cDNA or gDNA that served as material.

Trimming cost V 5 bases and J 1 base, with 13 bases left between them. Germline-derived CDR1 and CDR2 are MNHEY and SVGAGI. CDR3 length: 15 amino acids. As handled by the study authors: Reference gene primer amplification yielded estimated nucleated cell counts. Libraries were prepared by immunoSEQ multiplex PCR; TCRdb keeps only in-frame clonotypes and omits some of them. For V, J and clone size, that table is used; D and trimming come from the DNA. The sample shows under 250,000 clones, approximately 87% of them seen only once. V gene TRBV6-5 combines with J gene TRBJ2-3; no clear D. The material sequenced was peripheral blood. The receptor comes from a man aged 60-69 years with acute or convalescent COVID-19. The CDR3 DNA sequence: TGTGCCAGCAGTAGCTACGGAGTCGGCACAGATACGCAGTATTTT. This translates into CASSSYGVGTDTQYF.